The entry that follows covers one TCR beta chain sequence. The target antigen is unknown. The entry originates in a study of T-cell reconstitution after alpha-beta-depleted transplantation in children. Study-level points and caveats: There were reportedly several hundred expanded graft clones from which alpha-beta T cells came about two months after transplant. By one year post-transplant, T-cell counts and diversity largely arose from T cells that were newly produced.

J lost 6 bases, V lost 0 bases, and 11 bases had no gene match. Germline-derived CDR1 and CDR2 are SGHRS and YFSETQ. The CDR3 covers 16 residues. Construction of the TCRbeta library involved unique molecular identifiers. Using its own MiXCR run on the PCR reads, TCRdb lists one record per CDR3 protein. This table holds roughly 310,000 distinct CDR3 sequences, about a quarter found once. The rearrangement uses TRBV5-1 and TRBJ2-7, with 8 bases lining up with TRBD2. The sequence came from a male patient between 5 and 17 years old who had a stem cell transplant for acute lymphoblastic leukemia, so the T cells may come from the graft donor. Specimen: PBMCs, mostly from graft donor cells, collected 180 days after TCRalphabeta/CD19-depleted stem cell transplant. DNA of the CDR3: TGCGCCAGCAGCTTGGGCGGGAGGCCCACTTTGGCCGAGCAGTACTTC. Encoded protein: CASSLGGRPTLAEQYF.